The clone carrying this T cell receptor beta chain was counted a few times. What it binds is unknown. This CDR3 spans 14 amino acids. The data belong to a study of T cells in localized non-small cell lung cancer. The study's findings and limits: Adjacent uninvolved lung had the highest clonality, suggesting focused antigen responses. It remains possible that heterogeneity exists, since only one tumor region was sequenced.

Sequencing used immunoSEQ multiplex PCR; TCRdb keeps in-frame clones, though not all of them. This table holds about 1,400 clones, roughly 23% found once. The V call is TRBV12-2, the J call TRBJ2-7. TRBV12-2 is an annotated pseudogene. The sequence derives from a female donor of 60 years or more with stage I lung adenocarcinoma. Sequencing was performed on normal lung tissue next to the tumor, taken before any cancer treatment. DNA for the CDR3: TGTGCCAGTTGCCGGGCACCTGGAACCTACGAGCAGTACTTC. It yields the protein CASCRAPGTYEQYF.